The 21 T cell receptor beta chains reported below all come from one sample, sequenced in a study of T cell changes during pregnancy in multiple sclerosis. Using immunoSEQ multiplex PCR, the repertoire was profiled, and TCRdb retains in-frame clones only, with some absent. The sample comprises tens of thousands of clones, roughly 89% of which are singletons, and roughly 2.1% rests with the top ten. This specimen consisted of peripheral blood, obtained in the second trimester of pregnancy. The receptors come from a female donor with multiple sclerosis, enrolled in a pregnancy study.

This clone was seen a handful of times. In nucleotides, the CDR3 is TGTGCCAGCAGCTTAGCGGGGCGAGATACGCAGTATTTT. Protein sequence: CASSLAGRDTQYF. The V and J genes are TRBV7-9 and TRBJ2-3, with D maybe TRBD1 (5 bases). Trimming left V 0 bases short and J 5 bases short, with 6 bases between. This CDR3 has 13 residues. Germline assignment: CDR1 SEHNR and CDR2 FQNEAQ (reference sequence).

J is TRBJ1-4 and V is TRBV28; maybe TRBD1 (6 bases). The CDR3 loop spans 14 amino acids. Per the germline V gene, CDR1 is MDHEN and CDR2 is SYDVKM. V was trimmed by 6 bases and J by 8 bases, leaving 16 bases between them. The chain's CDR3 is CASRGGAIREKLFF. The CDR3 DNA reads as TGTGCCAGCAGGGGGGGGGCGATTCGGGAAAAACTGTTTTTT. Full variable domain (rest looked up from reference TRBV28 and TRBJ1-4): DVKVTQSSRYLVKRTGEKVFLECVQDMDHENMFWYRQDPGLGLRLIYFSYDVKMKEKGDIPEGYSVSREKKERFSLILESASTNQTSMYLCASRGGAIREKLFFGSGTQLSVL.

This clone showed up just once. The genes are TRBV6-1 and TRBJ2-3; 11 bases align to TRBD2. After removal of 4 bases from V and 5 bases from J, the junction contained 8 bases not matched to a gene. Looked up from germline, CDR1 is MNHNS and CDR2 is SASEGT. The CDR3 spans 16 residues. CDR3 coding DNA: TGTGCCAGCAGTGGACTAGCGGGGCTTCGTGGAGATACGCAGTATTTT. Its protein is CASSGLAGLRGDTQYF.

This chain links TRBV5-4 with TRBJ2-1, with 8 bases fitting TRBD1. V was pared by 4 bases and J by 4 bases, with 10 bases of the junction left unmatched. This CDR3 is 16 amino acids long. Germline V gene data show CDR1 as SGHNT and CDR2 as YYREEE (reference sequence). The CDR3 DNA sequence: TGTGCCAGCAGCCTCACCAGACAGGGGCGGTACAATGAGCAGTTCTTC. Translated: CASSLTRQGRYNEQFF.

The CDR3 sequence: CSVDEGGTETQYF. The CDR3 nucleotides are TGCAGCGTCGACGAAGGGGGCACAGAGACCCAGTACTTC. The gene calls are TRBV29-1 and TRBJ2-5, with TRBD1 matching 7 bases. Germline loops: CDR1 SQVTM, CDR2 ANQGSEA. The CDR3 spans 13 residues. The V segment lost 6 bases and the J segment 4 bases; nucleotides outside the gene matches: 8.

The chain combines TRBV6-5 with TRBJ2-3; 8 bases map to TRBD2. CDR1 and CDR2 from the germline V gene are MNHEY and SVGAGI. V shed 6 bases, J shed 3 bases, and the junction held 8 bases outside the gene matches. CDR3 size: 15 residues. CDR3 bases: TGTGCCAGCAGCCGCGTCGGCGGGAGGACAGATACGCAGTATTTT. It yields the protein CASSRVGGRTDTQYF.

This clone was observed a single time. The rearrangement links TRBV7-2 to TRBJ1-2, with D possibly matching TRBD1 (5 bases). Trimming shortened V by 0 bases and J by 4 bases, and 6 bases separated the two germline ends. The germline gives CDR1 SGHTA, CDR2 FQGNSA. The CDR3 contains 13 residues. The CDR3 region is CASSLAGLYGYTF. DNA for the CDR3: TGTGCCAGCAGCTTAGCGGGACTCTATGGCTACACCTTC.

The genes are TRBV19 and TRBJ2-1; TRBD2 matches at 14 bases. The germline CDR1 and CDR2 sequences are LNHDA and SQIVND (reference sequence). The CDR3 is 17 amino acids. With 5 bases clipped from V and 8 bases from J, the junction kept 11 bases outside the gene matches. The CDR3 spells CASSPGVGTSGSDEQFF. CDR3 DNA sequence: TGTGCCAGTAGTCCGGGGGTCGGGACTAGCGGGAGCGATGAGCAGTTCTTC. Full variable domain (remainder filled in from reference TRBV19 and TRBJ2-1): DGGITQSPKYLFRKEGQNVTLSCEQNLNHDAMYWYRQDPGQGLRLIYYSQIVNDFQKGDIAEGYSVSREKKESFPLTVTSAQKNPTAFYLCASSPGVGTSGSDEQFFGPGTRLTVL.

This clone has more than one count but fewer than ten. J is TRBJ1-2 and V is TRBV6-6, with 12 bases that match TRBD1. V lost 6 bases to trimming and J lost 4 bases; unmatched junction nucleotides: 3. This CDR3 has 14 amino acids. Germline V gene lookup returns CDR1 MNHNY and CDR2 SVGAGI (reference sequence). Here the CDR3 reads CASSLGQGAYGYTF. The CDR3 nucleotides read TGTGCCAGCAGCCTGGGACAGGGGGCCTATGGCTACACCTTC.

This chain links TRBV11-3 with TRBJ2-7; TRBD1 matches at 9 bases. The CDR3 covers 14 residues. After removal of 1 base from V and 5 bases from J, the junction contained 3 bases not matched to a gene. Germline-derived CDR1 and CDR2 are SGHNT and YENEEA. The CDR3 reads CASSLGGQGDEQYF. Written as DNA, the CDR3 is TGTGCCAGCAGCTTAGGGGGACAGGGCGACGAGCAGTACTTC.

The chain uses TRBV7-9 and TRBJ2-7, with 9 bases lining up with TRBD1. V shed 1 base and J 5 bases; nucleotides not matched to a gene: 6. Per germline, CDR1 SEHNR and CDR2 FQNEAQ (reference sequence). This CDR3 contains 15 residues. CDR3 amino acids: CASSLDRGLVDEQYF. The CDR3 DNA reads as TGTGCCAGCAGCTTAGACAGGGGGCTCGTGGACGAGCAGTACTTC.

The count of this clone is one. The gene calls are TRBV7-8 and TRBJ2-1; TRBD1 matches at 12 bases. Germline values: CDR1 SGHVS, CDR2 FQNEAQ. J lost 6 bases, V lost 3 bases, and 3 bases had no gene match. This CDR3 has 15 amino acids. CDR3 amino acids: CASSFGTGGFNEQFF. The CDR3 DNA follows: TGTGCCAGCAGCTTCGGGACAGGGGGCTTCAATGAGCAGTTCTTC. Combining the CDR3 with reference TRBV7-8 and TRBJ2-1 gives the whole variable domain GAGVSQSPRYKVAKRGQDVALRCDPISGHVSLFWYQQALGQGPEFLTYFQNEAQLDKSGLPSDRFFAERPEGSVSTLKIQRTQQEDSAVYLCASSFGTGGFNEQFFGPGTRLTVL.

The chain is built from TRBV29-1 and TRBJ1-6, with D possibly matching TRBD1 (5 bases). In germline, CDR1 is SQVTM, CDR2 ANQGSEA. The CDR3 is made up of 12 amino acids. V lost 6 bases to trimming and J lost 9 bases, with 12 bases between them. The CDR3 coding sequence is TGCAGCGTGCGGTTCCAGGGTTCACCCCTCCACTTT. Protein sequence: CSVRFQGSPLHF.

The chain carries TRBV2 and TRBJ2-3, with 7 bases lining up with TRBD1. Per the germline V gene, CDR1 is SNHLY and CDR2 is FYNNEI. The CDR3 has 14 amino acids. V gave up 4 bases and J gave up 5 bases; unmatched junction bases: 6. The CDR3 region is CASSGTGAGDTQYF. The CDR3 DNA reads as TGTGCCAGCAGTGGCACAGGGGCAGGAGATACGCAGTATTTT.

The chain is built from TRBV18 and TRBJ2-6; D is perhaps TRBD1 (5 bases). Trimming removed 5 bases from V and 2 bases from J, with 10 bases in between. The CDR3 is 15 residues long. Germline V lookup: CDR1 KGHSH, CDR2 LQKENI. The CDR3 sequence is CASSSPGPGANVLTF. The CDR3 DNA follows: TGTGCCAGCTCAAGCCCAGGGCCTGGGGCCAACGTCCTGACTTTC.

The chain links TRBV30 to TRBJ1-1; D not certain. Per the germline V gene, CDR1 is GTSNPN and CDR2 is SVGIG (reference sequence). Trimming pared 0 bases from V and 6 bases from J, leaving 11 bases between. The CDR3 has 13 amino acids. CDR3 residues: CAWSVRVSAEAFF. CDR3 nucleotides: TGTGCCTGGAGTGTACGGGTTTCGGCTGAAGCTTTCTTT.

This clone was seen only once. The chain carries TRBV7-9 and TRBJ2-7; 8 positions match TRBD1. After removal of 5 bases from V and 2 bases from J, the junction contained 8 bases not matched to a gene. There are 15 residues in the CDR3. Germline CDR1 reads SEHNR; CDR2 reads FQNEAQ (reference sequence). The CDR3 DNA reads as TGTGCCAGCAGCCAAACGGACAGGGTGCCCTACGAGCAGTACTTC. Amino acids: CASSQTDRVPYEQYF.

The J gene is TRBJ2-3, the V gene TRBV7-3; 8 bases map to TRBD2. The CDR3 is made up of 15 amino acids. In germline, CDR1 is SGHTA, CDR2 FQGTGA. V trimming: 4 bases; J trimming: 0 bases; junction bases outside the gene matches: 3. In nucleotides, the CDR3 is TGTGCCAGCAGCTCTAGCGGGTACAGCACAGATACGCAGTATTTT. It translates to CASSSSGYSTDTQYF. Full variable domain (rest looked up from reference TRBV7-3 and TRBJ2-3): GAGVSQTPSNKVTEKGKYVELRCDPISGHTALYWYRQSLGQGPEFLIYFQGTGAADDSGLPNDRFFAVRPEGSVSTLKIQRTERGDSAVYLCASSSSGYSTDTQYFGPGTRLTVL.

V gene TRBV9 combines with J gene TRBJ1-1; possible D gene TRBD1, 5 bases. Looked up from germline, CDR1 is SGDLS and CDR2 is YYNGEE. This CDR3 is built from 16 residues. Trimming stripped 3 bases from V and 2 bases from J, with 17 bases between. The CDR3 loop reads CASSGHVPGRNTEAFF. The CDR3, as DNA: TGTGCCAGCAGCGGTCACGTACCAGGGCGTAACACTGAAGCTTTCTTT.

The genes are TRBV2 and TRBJ1-5, with 9 bases lining up with TRBD1. V lost 4 bases and J lost 0; bases outside the gene matches: 13. The CDR3 runs to 19 residues. The V gene's germline CDR1 is SNHLY and CDR2 FYNNEI. CDR3 nucleotide sequence: TGTGCCAGCAGTGGGAGGCCGGGACAGGGTATTCCTAGCAATCAGCCCCAGCATTTT. Translating it yields CASSGRPGQGIPSNQPQHF. Looking up the rest from reference TRBV2 and TRBJ1-5 gives the full variable domain: EPEVTQTPSHQVTQMGQEVILRCVPISNHLYFYWYRQILGQKVEFLVSFYNNEISEKSEIFDDQFSVERPDGSNFTLKIRSTKLEDSAMYFCASSGRPGQGIPSNQPQHFGDGTRLSIL.

This chain uses TRBV25-1 with TRBJ1-4, with 7 bases lining up with TRBD1. Trimming at V came to 1 base and at J to 6 bases, leaving 5 bases not matched to a gene. Per the germline V gene, CDR1 is MGHDK and CDR2 is SYGVNS. This CDR3 is 15 amino acids long. The DNA of the CDR3 is TGTGCCAGCAGTGAATGGGACAGCGGCTATGAAAAACTGTTTTTT. This codes for CASSEWDSGYEKLFF. The entire variable domain, with the rest obtained from reference TRBV25-1 and TRBJ1-4, is as follows: EADIYQTPRYLVIGTGKKITLECSQTMGHDKMYWYQQDPGMELHLIHYSYGVNSTEKGDLSSESTVSRIRTEHFPLTLESARPSHTSQYLCASSEWDSGYEKLFFGSGTQLSVL.